A single T cell receptor beta chain is shown here with its context. This sample is drawn from a study of blood T cell repertoires in COVID-19. Study-level background: COVID-19 samples collected from the United States, Italy and Spain covered acute and convalescent phases.

The authors' processing: Researchers report that nucleated cell counts were estimated from reference gene primer amplification. TCRdb's copy holds only in-frame clones and misses some; the assay was immunoSEQ multiplex PCR. V and J calls and clone size are given by that table; D and trimming were obtained from the DNA. The sample has 400,000 to 450,000 clones; about 91% are singletons. After removal of 3 bases from V and 6 bases from J, the junction contained 8 bases not matched to a gene. The CDR3 runs to 13 residues. From germline, CDR1 is GTSNPN and CDR2 SVGIG (reference sequence). The TCR sequence derives from a woman aged 45-65 years with COVID-19, enrolled during active disease. Sequencing was carried out using peripheral blood. This chain connects TRBV30 to TRBJ2-7; 7 bases fit TRBD2. As DNA, the CDR3 is TGTGCCTGGAGCTGGGACTACCGTAGCGAGCAGTACTTC. Translating it yields CAWSWDYRSEQYF. Variable domain in full (rest from reference TRBV30 and TRBJ2-7): SQTIHQWPATLVQPVGSPLSLECTVEGTSNPNLYWYRQAAGRGLQLLFYSVGIGQISSEVPQNLSASRPQDRQFILSSKKLLLSDSGFYLCAWSWDYRSEQYFGPGTRLTVT.